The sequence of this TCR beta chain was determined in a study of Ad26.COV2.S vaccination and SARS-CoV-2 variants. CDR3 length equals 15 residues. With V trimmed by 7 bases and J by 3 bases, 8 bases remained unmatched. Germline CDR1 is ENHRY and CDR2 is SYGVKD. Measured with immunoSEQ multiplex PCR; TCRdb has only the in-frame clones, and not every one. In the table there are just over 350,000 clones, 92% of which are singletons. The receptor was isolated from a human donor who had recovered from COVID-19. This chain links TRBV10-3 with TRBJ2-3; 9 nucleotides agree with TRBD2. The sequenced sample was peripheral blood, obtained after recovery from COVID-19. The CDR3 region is CAIKEVAGATDTQYF. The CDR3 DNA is TGTGCCATCAAGGAAGTAGCGGGGGCTACAGATACGCAGTATTTT.